The subject of this entry is one T cell receptor (beta chain). Time point denoted: persistent/refractory GD, antithyroid drugs over 5 years with positive TRAb. RNA isolated from PBMCs was used to make the TCR library. The data stem from a study of regulatory T cells in long-lasting Graves disease. Assembly of TCR beta libraries relied on iRepertoire HTBI primers together with Arm-PCR of CDR3 regions. MiXCR, applied by TCRdb to the multiplex PCR reads, yields one record per CDR3 protein. The sample lists a few hundred thousand distinct CDR3 sequences, roughly a fifth occurring once. Sequences were derived from peripheral blood mononuclear cells (PBMCs), sampled when the disease was refractory, from a patient treated with antithyroid drugs. This clonotype was obtained from a female donor with Graves disease.

CDR3 residues: CASNQEANTGELFF. The CDR3 DNA sequence: TGTGCCAGCAATCAGGAGGCCAACACCGGGGAGCTGTTTTTT. This sequence joins TRBV12-3 or TRBV12-4 and TRBJ2-2; D is possibly TRBD2 (5 bases). The CDR3 contains 14 residues. The V gene lost 7 bases and the J gene lost 2 bases, with 11 bases spanning the gap.